Following are 20 T cell receptor beta chains from one sample sequenced in a study of early T cells in non-severe SARS-CoV-2 infection. MiXCR, applied by TCRdb to the 5' RACE reads, yields one record per CDR3 protein. This sample has tens of thousands of distinct CDR3 sequences, with 5% to 6.5% found just once. Sequenced sample: whole blood. These receptors were taken from an adult who was a healthcare worker with PCR-confirmed SARS-CoV-2 infection or an uninfected control (not recorded which).

This clonotype was found a few times. The chain employs TRBV7-2 and TRBJ1-6; D ambiguous. This CDR3 is 14 amino acids long. Germline assignment: CDR1 SGHTA and CDR2 FQGNSA. V was pared by 6 bases and J by 8 bases, with 14 bases between. CDR3 coding DNA: TGTGCCAGCAGGGCCGAGGGAGGGTATTCACCCCTCCACTTT. It translates to CASRAEGGYSPLHF.

This clonotype appeared many times. For the CDR3, the DNA is TGCGCCAGCACGGACAGGGGATTCGGCACTGAAGCTTTCTTT. Protein: CASTDRGFGTEAFF. The chain links TRBV5-1 to TRBJ1-1; TRBD1 matches 9 bases. Trimming cost V 6 bases and J 4 bases; bases outside gene matches: 7. Germline lookup yields CDR1 SGHRS and CDR2 YFSETQ. This CDR3 contains 14 residues. The whole variable domain, remainder taken from reference TRBV5-1 and TRBJ1-1, is KAGVTQTPRYLIKTRGQQVTLSCSPISGHRSVSWYQQTPGQGLQFLFEYFSETQRNKGNFPGRFSGRQFSNSRSEMNVSTLELGDSALYLCASTDRGFGTEAFFGQGTRLTVV.

The sample holds a few counts of this clonotype. The rearrangement joins TRBV5-1 to TRBJ1-5; D uncertain. Germline lookup yields CDR1 SGHRS and CDR2 YFSETQ. The CDR3 runs 15 residues. V shed 0 bases and J shed 0 bases, with 7 bases lying between them. The CDR3 region is CASSLGHSSNQPQHF. For the CDR3, the DNA is TGCGCCAGCAGCTTGGGACACAGTAGCAATCAGCCCCAGCATTTT.

The V call is TRBV7-2, the J call TRBJ2-5, with TRBD1 matching 9 bases. Per germline, CDR1 SGHTA and CDR2 FQGNSA. The CDR3 extends over 14 amino acids. V dropped 4 bases and J dropped 6; count of bases not matched to a gene: 6. CDR3 region: CASSSTGGGKTQYF. The DNA for the CDR3 is TGTGCCAGCAGCTCGACAGGGGGAGGGAAGACCCAGTACTTC.

This clonotype was recorded at least ten times. The CDR3, as DNA: TGCGCCAGCCGAAACCTAGCGGGAGGACACAATGAGCAGTTCTTC. It specifies CASRNLAGGHNEQFF. This chain connects TRBV5-1 to TRBJ2-1; 11 bases map to TRBD2. Germline V gives CDR1 SGHRS, CDR2 YFSETQ. CDR3 length: 15 residues. V lost 7 bases and J lost 5; bases outside the gene matches: 8. Variable domain in full (rest from reference TRBV5-1 and TRBJ2-1): KAGVTQTPRYLIKTRGQQVTLSCSPISGHRSVSWYQQTPGQGLQFLFEYFSETQRNKGNFPGRFSGRQFSNSRSEMNVSTLELGDSALYLCASRNLAGGHNEQFFGPGTRLTVL.

This clonotype was seen repeatedly, ten times or more. The rearrangement uses TRBV2 and TRBJ1-2; no clear D. This CDR3 spans 15 amino acids. Germline V gives CDR1 SNHLY, CDR2 FYNNEI. Between the trimmed V and J ends, which lost 2 bases and 0 bases, there was a span of 10 bases. The CDR3 nucleotides read TGTGCCAGCAGTGAAACTTACAGTCCTAACTATGGCTACACCTTC. It is translated as CASSETYSPNYGYTF.

This clonotype was seen ten or more times. The CDR3 nucleotides read TGTGCCAGCAGAAGCGAGATAGCCAACACCGGGGAGCTGTTTTTT. Encoded protein: CASRSEIANTGELFF. This chain uses TRBV5-4 with TRBJ2-2; D is ambiguous. The V and J ends lost 5 bases and 2 bases respectively, with 13 bases between them. There are 15 residues in the CDR3. CDR1 SGHNT and CDR2 YYREEE come from the germline V gene (reference sequence). The entire variable domain, with the rest obtained from reference TRBV5-4 and TRBJ2-2, is as follows: ETGVTQSPTHLIKTRGQQVTLRCSSQSGHNTVSWYQQALGQGPQFIFQYYREEENGRGNFPPRFSGLQFPNYSSELNVNALELDDSALYLCASRSEIANTGELFFGEGSRLTVL.

The chain carries TRBV11-2 and TRBJ2-1; TRBD2 aligns across 9 bases. The CDR3 contains 15 residues. Trimming removed 2 bases from V and 6 bases from J; junction bases left unmatched: 5. Germline values: CDR1 SGHAT, CDR2 FQNNGV. The chain's CDR3 is CASSLRRGGVNEQFF. In DNA, the CDR3 is TGTGCCAGCAGCTTAAGGCGGGGGGGCGTCAATGAGCAGTTCTTC. Looking up the rest from reference TRBV11-2 and TRBJ2-1 gives the full variable domain: EAGVAQSPRYKIIEKRQSVAFWCNPISGHATLYWYQQILGQGPKLLIQFQNNGVVDDSQLPKDRFSAERLKGVDSTLKIQPAKLEDSAVYLCASSLRRGGVNEQFFGPGTRLTVL.

This chain uses TRBV9 with TRBJ2-3; unclear D gene. Germline V gene lookup returns CDR1 SGDLS and CDR2 YYNGEE. V dropped 0 bases and J dropped 5 bases, with 4 bases sitting between them. This CDR3 spans 12 amino acids. CDR3 residues: CASSVEGDTQYF. The DNA for the CDR3 is TGTGCCAGCAGCGTAGAGGGAGATACGCAGTATTTT.

This clonotype was counted many times. The V call is TRBV5-1, the J call TRBJ1-4; D possibly corresponds to TRBD1 (5 bases). This CDR3 is built from 16 residues. Trimming stripped 4 bases from V and 0 bases from J, with 13 bases between. Germline assignment: CDR1 SGHRS and CDR2 YFSETQ. The CDR3 is CASSTGTAATNEKLFF. CDR3 in DNA: TGCGCCAGCAGCACCGGGACGGCTGCAACTAATGAAAAACTGTTTTTT.

This clonotype was counted many times. This chain uses TRBV12-3 or TRBV12-4 with TRBJ1-4; 10 positions agree with TRBD1. Losses at the gene ends were 5 bases for V and 3 bases for J; bases not matched to a gene: 15. This CDR3 region has 19 residues. CDR3 sequence reads: CASSGARTGGMSANEKLFF. DNA for the CDR3: TGTGCCAGCAGTGGGGCCAGGACAGGGGGAATGTCAGCTAATGAAAAACTGTTTTTT.

The chain carries TRBV29-1 and TRBJ2-3; TRBD2 matches 12 bases. V trimming: 6 bases; J trimming: 5 bases; junction bases outside the gene matches: 6. The CDR3 is 14 residues long. In germline, CDR1 is SQVTM, CDR2 ANQGSEA. CDR3 sequence: CSVLTSGSGDTQYF. CDR3 in DNA: TGCAGCGTACTGACTAGCGGGAGTGGAGATACGCAGTATTTT.

There are many counts of this clonotype. The chain links TRBV12-3 or TRBV12-4 to TRBJ2-7; 7 nucleotides agree with TRBD2. The ends lost 5 bases at V and 6 bases at J; junction bases unmatched: 4. The CDR3 has 12 residues. The CDR3 DNA reads as TGTGCCAGCAGTGTGGGACTACCCGAGCAGTACTTC. Translation: CASSVGLPEQYF.

This chain uses TRBV20-1 with TRBJ2-4; D ambiguous. Germline V gene lookup returns CDR1 DFQATT and CDR2 SNEGSKA (reference sequence). The V end was cut by 5 bases, the J end by 0 bases, with 14 bases between. The CDR3 contains 15 residues. The CDR3 nucleotides are TGCAGTGCTCGGACCTACAGCCGAGCCAAAAACATTCAGTACTTC. Residues: CSARTYSRAKNIQYF.

The J gene is TRBJ2-2, the V gene TRBV2; 9 nucleotides match TRBD1. The germline V gene encodes CDR1 SNHLY and CDR2 FYNNEI. The junction had 7 bases not matched to a gene; V was cut back by 6 bases and J by 5 bases. The CDR3 runs to 15 residues. CDR3 sequence: CASRGNRGRTGELFF. Written as DNA, the CDR3 is TGTGCCAGCAGGGGAAACAGGGGGCGAACCGGGGAGCTGTTTTTT. Full variable domain (outside the CDR3, taken from reference TRBV2 and TRBJ2-2): EPEVTQTPSHQVTQMGQEVILRCVPISNHLYFYWYRQILGQKVEFLVSFYNNEISEKSEIFDDQFSVERPDGSNFTLKIRSTKLEDSAMYFCASRGNRGRTGELFFGEGSRLTVL.

This clonotype was observed at least ten times. The rearrangement uses TRBV7-8 and TRBJ2-6, with D possibly TRBD1 on 6 matching bases. The CDR3 covers 16 residues. Germline CDR1 and CDR2: SGHVS and FQNEAQ. The V gene lost 5 bases and the J gene lost 3 bases, with 14 bases spanning the gap. The CDR3 nucleotides are TGTGCCAGCAGCCACAGGGCAGGGGTTGGGGCCAACGTCCTGACTTTC. This codes for CASSHRAGVGANVLTF.

There are many counts of this clonotype. The rearrangement joins TRBV4-3 to TRBJ1-1; tentatively, D is TRBD1 (6 bases). In germline, CDR1 is LGHNA, CDR2 YSLEER. This CDR3 spans 16 amino acids. The ends were cut back, 4 bases at V and 0 bases at J, with 15 bases in the middle. The CDR3 reads CASSRELGQLNTEAFF. CDR3 coding DNA: TGCGCCAGCAGCCGTGAATTAGGACAGCTGAACACTGAAGCTTTCTTT.

The CDR3 reads CATSTVRRGDNQPQHF. In DNA, the CDR3 is TGTGCCACCTCCACCGTCCGGCGGGGTGACAATCAGCCCCAGCATTTT. The chain employs TRBV6-2 or TRBV6-3 and TRBJ1-5; D remains unclear. Germline V CDR1 and CDR2: MNHEY, SVGEGT. This CDR3 has 16 amino acids. Trimming pared 10 bases from V and 3 bases from J, leaving 22 bases between.

The sample holds a few counts of this clonotype. The V gene is TRBV12-3 or TRBV12-4, the J gene TRBJ1-1; D unclear. Trimming shortened V by 6 bases and J by 9 bases, and 20 bases separated the two germline ends. This CDR3 spans 14 amino acids. The CDR3 region is CASRARHLGSKAFF. CDR3 coding DNA: TGTGCCAGCAGAGCACGGCATCTGGGAAGTAAAGCTTTCTTT.

This clonotype appeared a few times. The chain carries TRBV25-1 and TRBJ1-1; no definite D call. The V gene lost 1 base and the J gene lost 0 bases, with 12 bases spanning the gap. CDR3 length: 16 residues. CDR1 MGHDK and CDR2 SYGVNS come from the germline V gene. CDR3 in amino acids: CASSESNRPMNTEAFF. CDR3 nucleotide sequence: TGTGCCAGCAGTGAATCTAACAGACCCATGAACACTGAAGCTTTCTTT. Full variable domain (missing parts from reference TRBV25-1 and TRBJ1-1): EADIYQTPRYLVIGTGKKITLECSQTMGHDKMYWYQQDPGMELHLIHYSYGVNSTEKGDLSSESTVSRIRTEHFPLTLESARPSHTSQYLCASSESNRPMNTEAFFGQGTRLTVV.